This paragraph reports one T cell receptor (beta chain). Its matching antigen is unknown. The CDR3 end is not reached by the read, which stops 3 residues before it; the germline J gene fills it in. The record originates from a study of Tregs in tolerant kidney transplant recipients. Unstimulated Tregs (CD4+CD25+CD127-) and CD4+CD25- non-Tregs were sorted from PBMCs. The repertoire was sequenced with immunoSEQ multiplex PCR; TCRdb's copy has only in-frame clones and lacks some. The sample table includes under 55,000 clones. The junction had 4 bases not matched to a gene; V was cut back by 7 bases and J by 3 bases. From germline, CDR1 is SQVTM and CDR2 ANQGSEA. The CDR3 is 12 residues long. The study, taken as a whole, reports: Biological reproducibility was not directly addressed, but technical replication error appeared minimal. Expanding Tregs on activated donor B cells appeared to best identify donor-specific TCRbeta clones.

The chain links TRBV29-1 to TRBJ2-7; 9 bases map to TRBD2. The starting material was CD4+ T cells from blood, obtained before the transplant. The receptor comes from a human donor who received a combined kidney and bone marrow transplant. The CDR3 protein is CSALAGDYEQYF. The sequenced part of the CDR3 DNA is TGCAGCGCTTTAGCGGGAGACTACGAG.